This TCR beta chain is drawn from a study of cytomegalovirus exposure and HLA in healthy donors (dated by TCRdb to about 2017). About the study as a whole: According to an earlier analysis of a few hundred of the donors, 150 million to 200 million T cells yielded 120 million or so unique TCR beta sequences and approximately 300 Gb of sequence data. Roughly 300 gigabases of sequencing data and 75 million to 85 million unique TCR sequences made up an early release that covered 500 to 700 HLA-typed donors. The genetic ancestry cluster associated with self-reported Caucasian donors included 81% of the roughly 360 genotyped donors. The study was designed to test whether signatures of past pathogen exposure could be identified by cataloging public T cell receptors. The T cell repertoires of some 700 subjects were profiled by immunosequencing and related to cytomegalovirus serostatus. Along with the 666-subject first cohort, a separate validation cohort of 120 different subjects was used. High-throughput TCR immunosequencing, statistical association of individual TCRs with disease status, and machine learning were combined to predict cytomegalovirus infection status. In a later analysis, previously published TCR beta repertoires from about 640 donors were re-analyzed and high-resolution HLA genotyping was added so that TCR occurrence patterns could be studied. In the later analysis, no new phenotypic data were used to find candidate immune exposures; instead, reliance was placed on TCR beta sequences and their occurrence across donors. To decide whether each TCR beta V gene segment behaved as functional or pseudogenic, an earlier analysis of 587 of the donors relied on high-throughput TCR beta sequencing. Donor age, sex, ethnicity and CMV serostatus were compiled together with the repertoire data. Genome-wide SNP genotypes for about 55% of the roughly 670 donors were used in a later genetic analysis, which treated that subset as a discovery cohort. Every discovery cohort repertoire had been produced on one sequencing platform. Class I and class II HLA loci were covered by the typing at four-digit resolution. The number of typed donors differed by locus: roughly 620-640 for A, B, C, DRB1 and DQB1; approximately 530 for DQA1; 600 to 610 for DPA1; and around 490 for DPB1. A handful of DR-DQ haplotypes were handled as single units for association and clustering because linkage in the cohort was strong. On average, around 200,000 unique TCR beta nucleotide sequences were sequenced per donor among several hundred genotyped donors of the cohort, with approximately 18% of those sequences being non-productive. The research as a whole found: Several of the top co-occurrence clusters appeared to be linked to parvovirus B19, influenza, CMV and Epstein-Barr virus, according to a later analysis. A cluster of highly shared sequence variants was judged likely to represent a technical artifact of the sequencing pipeline. The authors suggested that the approach could potentially be generalized to other disease states and immunological phenotypes. This cohort had only TCR beta chains sequenced, and the lack of alpha or paired-chain data limited which features could be detected. Correlated functional status among segregating V segments might reflect linkage disequilibrium, but an unknown experimental factor could not be ruled out. The classifier was reported to diagnose cytomegalovirus status with high specificity and sensitivity in both the original cohort and the validation cohort. Because HLA typing was missing for some donors at each locus, association tests included only the typed subset. The only immune exposure information available for the cohort was CMV serostatus. Sequencing depth was assumed to be roughly uniform across donors in the presence/absence analyses, though that assumption may not hold. Strong co-occurrence of HLA alleles, especially DR and DQ, made assigning TCR associations to individual alleles difficult. Most CMV-associated TCR beta chains appeared to be HLA-restricted in a later analysis, and the HLA associations seemed to be driven largely by CMV exposure. The 87-base-pair reads could not distinguish some IMGT-functional V segments, including TRBV6-2 and TRBV6-3, so those segments were excluded. At a false discovery rate of 0.05, a later analysis linked about 17,000 TCR beta sequences to specific HLA alleles. A later genetic analysis associated a missense DCLRE1C variant with V-gene and J-gene trimming of TCR beta chains, and an independent cohort replicated the association. A few of the identified cytomegalovirus-associated TCR beta chains were confirmed in vitro to be specific for cytomegalovirus antigens. Broadly in line with IMGT annotations, most TCR beta V segments showed up in productive rearrangements about 87% or about 30% of the time in an earlier analysis of 450 to 750 of the donors. A later analysis found that HLA-associated TCR beta chains were more clonally expanded and had lower generation probabilities than equally common non-associated chains. Compared with the approximately 720-donor mean, donors in an Asian-associated ancestry cluster had fewer N-insertions in productive TCRs, according to a later genetic analysis. In a later analysis, the rate of TCR association differed among HLA loci, with DRB1 alleles having the most associated TCRs and HLA-C alleles having the fewest. Because counts were too low, around 17 rarely observed V segments, including chromosome 9 orphons, were left out of the earlier analysis of roughly 600 of the donors. A further reported finding was that TCR beta sequences accurately predicted the HLA-A and HLA-B alleles for most subjects in the first cohort. While some public TCRs were present in many individuals, most TCR sequences turned up only very rarely across donors. In the study, 150 to 200 TCR beta chains were listed as associated with cytomegalovirus.

The cohort was made up of approximately 700 healthy bone marrow donors. All cohort members were sampled while nominally healthy, although unrecorded immune exposures were likely present. The donor tested CMV seronegative and was one of the 352 seronegative cohort members. Each donor provided a peripheral blood sample, and peripheral blood mononuclear cells were used for TCR beta sequencing. The Qiagen DNeasy Blood Extraction Kit was used to extract genomic DNA from the blood cell samples. Inclusive of the bounding cysteine and phenylalanine, the CDR3 is 16 residues long. The kept DNA is CDR3 alone, 48 bases in frame from the first base. CDR1 and CDR2 (SEHNR, FQNEAQ) derive from the germline V gene (reference sequence). V is cut back by 0 bases and J by 7 bases, with 9 bases in the junction unmatched. Library method: the immunoSEQ multiplex PCR assay. A mixture of 60 forward primers for TCR Vbeta segments and 13 reverse primers for TCR Jbeta segments was used in the multiplex PCR. The CDR3 region of rearranged TCR beta genes was amplified from genomic DNA by a multiplex PCR assay. Amplified TCR beta libraries were sequenced as 87-base-pair reads on the Illumina HiSeq System. The authors' analysis ran thus. A later analysis tallied tens of millions of unique TCR beta chains across the 650 to 750 repertoires, and approximately 12 million of those chains were shared by two or more donors. Raw reads were error-corrected and collapsed into unique sequences by a nearest-neighbor algorithm in which closely related sequences were merged to remove PCR and sequencing errors. To assign V, D and J gene segments, CDR3 sequences were aligned to IMGT reference sequences. For a sequence to be retained, a match of at least six nucleotides was required to both a V gene segment and a J gene segment. Rearrangements were classified as productive when the CDR3 lacked stop codons and remained in frame with V and J, and all other rearrangements were classified as non-productive. CDR3 was defined by IMGT convention, running from the second conserved V-encoded cysteine to the conserved J-encoded phenylalanine. The earlier analysis of about 590 of the donors excluded sequences that lacked an unambiguous match to a single V gene segment. In an earlier analysis of several hundred of the donors, V segments were called functional above 56.7% productive rearrangements and were called segregating when the between-donor standard deviation exceeded 5%. To diagnose cytomegalovirus status from the catalog of TCR beta chain sequences, a statistical classification framework was built. V and J gene assignment, in a later analysis, came from comparing TCR nucleotide sequences with IMGT/GENE-DB human TR gene sequences. The TCRdist pipeline was used in a later analysis to assign CDR3 sequences and most-parsimonious VDJ recombination scenarios. In a later analysis, every TCR beta chain was defined by the combination of its CDR3 amino acid sequence and its V-gene family, and reads without a unique V-gene family were dropped. In a later analysis, approximately 640 highly shared, low-generation-probability nucleotide sequences were removed to address suspected cross-contamination and a sequencing artifact. In a later analysis, a clonal expansion index for each public chain was calculated from normalized within-repertoire ranks of inferred template counts. In a later analysis, generation probabilities were computed with a VDJ recombination model fitted to out-of-frame rearrangements, and the resulting probabilities were checked against IGoR. Hypergeometric tests were used in a later analysis to score TCR-TCR, TCR-HLA and TCR-CMV co-occurrence, with a repertoire-size bias correction applied to the TCR pairs. A later analysis estimated false discovery rates by permuting HLA or CMV assignments 20 times. In a later analysis, co-occurring TCRs were grouped using DBSCAN, with TCRdist sequence similarity added in when clustering inside HLA-allele-positive subsets. For co-occurrence clustering, repertoires with fewer than 30,000 or more than 120,000 public chains were excluded, along with five repertoires with anomalous nucleotide sharing. TCRdb's version of the immuneACCESS table is confined to in-frame rearrangements and falls short of the full clone set. An unresolved V gene accounts for under half of the shortfall where checked; the remainder is of unknown origin. That table gives V, J and clone size, and the DNA gave D and trimming. The sample's own table lists fewer than 130,000 clones. The ten largest clonotypes hold around 0.59% of the sample.

Turning to this clone: The antigen this receptor binds is unknown.

The chain was built from TRBV7-9 and TRBJ1-3; the junction holds 7 bases that match TRBD1. The sample taken for sequencing was PBMCs. This TCR derives from a man in his forties or fifties in good health and CMV-seronegative. In nucleotide form, the sequence is TGTGCCAGCAGCTTAGCACAGGGGAGGATGGGCAACACCATATATTTT. It translates as CASSLAQGRMGNTIYF.